The 27 T cell receptor beta chains presented below share a single source sample, sequenced in a study of vaccination and CD4 T cells after COVID-19. The treatment: roughly ten-day PBMC culture with coronavirus spike peptide pools or control peptides (ViraFEST assay). No antigen has been identified for these receptors. Sequence data for DNA of cultured CD4+ T cells were generated by the Oncomine TCR Beta short-read assay. MiXCR, applied by TCRdb to the PCR reads, yields one record per CDR3 protein. The table shows 12,000 or so distinct CDR3 sequences, with around 52% occurring only once. Sequencing used CD4+ T cells from blood, cultured in vitro. These receptors were collected from a human donor who had recovered from COVID-19.

This chain connects TRBV20-1 to TRBJ1-5; D is unclear. The CDR3 consists of 14 residues. The V gene's germline CDR1 is DFQATT and CDR2 SNEGSKA (reference sequence). Trimming removed 3 bases at V and 9 bases at J, with 18 bases between. CDR3 in amino acids: CSASPPTAWSPQHF. CDR3 nucleotide sequence: TGCAGTGCTAGCCCCCCGACGGCATGGTCGCCCCAGCATTTT.

This clonotype came up a few times. The rearrangement links TRBV28 to TRBJ2-5, with 7 positions matching TRBD1. V was pared by 5 bases and J by 4 bases, with 4 bases of the junction left unmatched. Germline V lookup: CDR1 MDHEN, CDR2 SYDVKM. The CDR3 contains 13 residues. CDR3 coding DNA: TGTGCCAGCAGTACACAGGGGCGAGAGACCCAGTACTTC. It encodes CASSTQGRETQYF.

This clonotype was counted only a few times. The chain links TRBV30 to TRBJ2-3; a possible D gene is TRBD1 (6 bases). The germline CDR1 and CDR2 sequences are GTSNPN and SVGIG (reference sequence). The CDR3 runs 16 residues. Trimming removed 2 bases at V and 1 base at J, with 16 bases between. In DNA form, the CDR3 reads TGTGCCTGGAGTCCCCCAGGGGAGTGGGGCACAGATACGCAGTATTTT. Translating gives CAWSPPGEWGTDTQYF. The full variable domain, rest sourced from reference TRBV30 and TRBJ2-3, is SQTIHQWPATLVQPVGSPLSLECTVEGTSNPNLYWYRQAAGRGLQLLFYSVGIGQISSEVPQNLSASRPQDRQFILSSKKLLLSDSGFYLCAWSPPGEWGTDTQYFGPGTRLTVL.

CDR3 sequence (DNA): TGCAGTGCTAAAAACCCGGGACTAGCGCACACCCTCTCCTACGAGCAGTACTTC. This gives the protein CSAKNPGLAHTLSYEQYF. The gene calls are TRBV20-1 and TRBJ2-7; 10 bases line up with TRBD2. Germline V gives CDR1 DFQATT, CDR2 SNEGSKA (reference sequence). V was pared by 4 bases and J by 0 bases, with 15 bases of the junction left unmatched. The CDR3 contains 18 residues.

V usage is TRBV30 and J usage is TRBJ1-2, with unresolved D. The germline V and J ends were trimmed by 3 bases and 6 bases, with 14 bases remaining between them. This CDR3 has 13 residues. Germline-derived CDR1 and CDR2 are GTSNPN and SVGIG (reference sequence). CDR3 amino acids: CAWRPSLGNGYTF. As DNA, the CDR3 is TGTGCCTGGAGACCAAGCCTGGGAAATGGCTACACCTTC.

The chain recombines TRBV20-1 with TRBJ2-5, with 12 nucleotides matching TRBD2. CDR1 and CDR2 (germline): DFQATT, SNEGSKA (reference sequence). The CDR3 is 14 amino acids. The V and J ends lost 5 bases and 1 base, in that order; junction bases with no gene match: 2. Here the CDR3 reads CSAALAGGQETQYF. The CDR3 DNA reads as TGCAGTGCTGCACTAGCGGGAGGCCAAGAGACCCAGTACTTC.

CDR3 sequence (DNA): TGCAGTGCTATCCCGCGGACTAGCGGGAGTACAGATACGCAGTATTTT. As protein: CSAIPRTSGSTDTQYF. The rearrangement links TRBV20-1 to TRBJ2-3; 13 positions agree with TRBD2. The CDR3 loop spans 16 amino acids. Germline V gives CDR1 DFQATT, CDR2 SNEGSKA (reference sequence). V shed 4 bases, J shed 3 bases, and the junction held 7 bases outside the gene matches.

The chain carries TRBV24-1 and TRBJ1-5, with 7 nucleotides matching TRBD1. V was pared by 2 bases and J by 12 bases, with 9 bases of the junction left unmatched. The CDR3 runs to 14 residues. Germline lookup yields CDR1 KGHDR and CDR2 SFDVKD. The CDR3 bases are TGTGCCACCAGTGATTGGGCCTTAGGGGGCCTCCAGCATTTT. Protein product: CATSDWALGGLQHF.

The V and J genes are TRBV11-2 and TRBJ1-1; D unresolved. This CDR3 spans 13 amino acids. Trimming cost V 4 bases and J 4 bases, with 10 bases left between them. In germline, CDR1 is SGHAT, CDR2 FQNNGV. CDR3 in DNA: TGTGCCAGCAGCTCCGGGTGGGGCACTGAAGCTTTCTTT. This sequence encodes CASSSGWGTEAFF.

This clonotype was counted a few times. The chain couples TRBV15 to TRBJ2-7; the D gene is possibly TRBD2 (5 bases). Trimming removed 0 bases from V and 2 bases from J, with 11 bases in between. This CDR3 comprises 15 residues. Germline CDR1 is LNHNV and CDR2 is YYDKDF (reference sequence). This chain's CDR3 is CATSREDSPTYEQYF. CDR3 sequence (DNA): TGTGCCACCAGCAGAGAGGACTCTCCTACCTACGAGCAGTACTTC.

V usage is TRBV18 and J usage is TRBJ2-1, with 12 bases identical to TRBD2. Germline CDR1 reads KGHSH; CDR2 reads LQKENI. The CDR3 consists of 16 residues. After removal of 3 bases from V and 8 bases from J, the junction contained 8 bases not matched to a gene. The DNA of the CDR3 is TGTGCCAGCTCACCGGGATGGACTAGCGGGATCGATGAGCAGTTCTTC. Protein: CASSPGWTSGIDEQFF.

A few counts support this clonotype. V is TRBV4-1 and J is TRBJ1-5; 8 bases are shared with TRBD1. V gave up 3 bases and J gave up 6 bases; unmatched junction bases: 4. The germline CDR1 and CDR2 sequences are MGHRA and YSYEKL. This CDR3 is 14 amino acids long. As DNA, the CDR3 is TGCGCCAGCAGCCATAGACAGGGGAGTCAGCCCCAGCATTTT. Amino acid sequence: CASSHRQGSQPQHF.

This clonotype was picked up a small number of times. The J gene is TRBJ1-5, the V gene TRBV12-3 or TRBV12-4; D is uncertain. Trimming took 5 bases from V and 1 from J, leaving 6 bases between them. The CDR3 is 13 residues long. CDR3: CASSPSSNQPQHF. DNA of the CDR3: TGTGCCAGCAGTCCTTCGAGCAATCAGCCCCAGCATTTT.

The chain recombines TRBV27 with TRBJ2-3; D is unclear. V was shortened by 5 bases and J by 2 bases, with 5 bases between the two germline ends. This CDR3 contains 12 residues. Per germline, CDR1 MNHEY and CDR2 SMNVEV (reference sequence). This CDR3 is CASSPTTDTQYF. DNA of the CDR3: TGTGCCAGCAGTCCGACCACAGATACGCAGTATTTT.

This clonotype was seen a few times. This rearrangement joins TRBV2 to TRBJ1-2; no definite D call. Trimming cost V 2 bases and J 6 bases, with 7 bases left between them. The CDR3 contains 12 residues. Per the germline V gene, CDR1 is SNHLY and CDR2 is FYNNEI. CDR3 protein: CASSESTNGYTF. CDR3 nucleotide sequence: TGTGCCAGCAGTGAATCAACAAATGGCTACACCTTC.

There are a few counts of this clonotype. The DNA of the CDR3 is TGTGCCAGCAGCTTAGACGTACAAATCTATGGCTACACCTTC. Encoded protein: CASSLDVQIYGYTF. The J gene is TRBJ1-2, the V gene TRBV7-2; unclear D gene. Per the germline V gene, CDR1 is SGHTA and CDR2 is FQGNSA. Trimming cost V 1 base and J 4 bases, with 10 bases left between them. The length of the CDR3 is 14 residues.

The rearrangement links TRBV6-1 to TRBJ2-5; the match to TRBD2 covers 8 bases. V was pared by 8 bases and J by 5 bases, with 13 bases of the junction left unmatched. The CDR3 runs to 15 residues. Germline V gene lookup returns CDR1 MNHNS and CDR2 SASEGT. The CDR3 loop is CASEISGNFWETQYF. Here the CDR3 DNA reads TGTGCCAGCGAAATTAGCGGGAATTTCTGGGAGACCCAGTACTTC.

V and J are TRBV28 and TRBJ2-1, with D hard to call. The ends were cut back, 5 bases at V and 7 bases at J, with 6 bases in the middle. Germline CDR1 and CDR2: MDHEN and SYDVKM. The CDR3 sequence is 11 residues long. Here the CDR3 reads CASSDMNEQFF. The CDR3 DNA reads TGTGCCAGCAGTGATATGAATGAGCAGTTCTTC.

This clonotype is medium-sized in the sample. V and J are TRBV6-1 and TRBJ1-1; D ambiguous. The CDR3 contains 14 residues. Germline loops: CDR1 MNHNS, CDR2 SASEGT. Trimming left V 8 bases short and J 5 bases short, with 18 bases between. The CDR3 sequence: CASLTGPTGTEAFF. CDR3 DNA: TGTGCCAGCCTCACCGGGCCCACGGGGACTGAAGCTTTCTTT.

The chain recombines TRBV2 with TRBJ1-1; D might be TRBD1 (5 bases). Trimming shortened V by 4 bases and J by 0 bases, and 6 bases separated the two germline ends. The CDR3 is made up of 13 amino acids. Germline V gene lookup returns CDR1 SNHLY and CDR2 FYNNEI. CDR3 region: CASSGQMNTEAFF. CDR3 coding DNA: TGTGCCAGCAGTGGACAGATGAACACTGAAGCTTTCTTT.

The chain links TRBV18 to TRBJ1-5; perhaps TRBD1 as D (5 bases). Germline CDR1 reads KGHSH; CDR2 reads LQKENI. The CDR3 contains 15 residues. Between the trimmed V and J ends, which lost 1 base and 3 bases, there was a span of 10 bases. The CDR3, as DNA: TGTGCCAGCTCACCACTCGTAGGGGACAATCAGCCCCAGCATTTT. Protein product: CASSPLVGDNQPQHF.

This clonotype has a handful of counts. The chain employs TRBV20-1 and TRBJ2-7; D is perhaps TRBD1 (6 bases). The germline V gene encodes CDR1 DFQATT and CDR2 SNEGSKA (reference sequence). Between the trimmed V and J ends, which lost 3 bases and 6 bases, there was a span of 18 bases. This CDR3 has 14 amino acids. The CDR3: CSASPGPQGSEQYF. DNA of the CDR3: TGCAGTGCTAGTCCGGGCCCTCAGGGGAGCGAGCAGTACTTC.

This clonotype was observed a few times. The chain has TRBV5-1 and TRBJ1-1, with D possibly being TRBD1 (5 bases). The V gene lost 1 base and the J gene lost 1 base, with 14 bases spanning the gap. Germline V gene lookup returns CDR1 SGHRS and CDR2 YFSETQ. The CDR3 totals 16 residues. The CDR3 DNA reads TGCGCCAGCAGCTTGAGGCAGGGAGGGTGGAACACTGAAGCTTTCTTT. Translating it yields CASSLRQGGWNTEAFF.

This chain links TRBV18 with TRBJ1-5; D unresolved. Germline assignment: CDR1 KGHSH and CDR2 LQKENI. The length of the CDR3 is 13 residues. Trimming left V 2 bases short and J 4 bases short, with 6 bases between. The CDR3 coding sequence is TGTGCCAGCTCACCAACTCAAAATCAGCCCCAGCATTTT. It specifies CASSPTQNQPQHF.

This clonotype was seen only a few times. V gene TRBV15 combines with J gene TRBJ2-7; D remains ambiguous. V was trimmed by 3 bases and J by 3 bases, leaving 15 bases between them. The length of the CDR3 is 15 residues. Germline V CDR1 and CDR2: LNHNV, YYDKDF (reference sequence). The CDR3: CATSRKYDGDYEQYF. CDR3 sequence (DNA): TGTGCCACCAGCAGGAAATACGACGGAGACTACGAGCAGTACTTC.

This clonotype was seen more than once but under ten times. The chain joins TRBV5-4 to TRBJ1-5; perhaps TRBD1 as D (5 bases). The ends were cut back, 0 bases at V and 8 bases at J, with 12 bases in the middle. CDR1 and CDR2 (germline): SGHNT, YYREEE (reference sequence). The CDR3 is made up of 14 amino acids. The CDR3 reads CASSLGARGEPQHF. CDR3 sequence (DNA): TGTGCCAGCAGCTTGGGTGCCCGGGGCGAGCCCCAGCATTTT.

V usage is TRBV2 and J usage is TRBJ2-7; TRBD1 aligns across 11 bases. Germline CDR1 SNHLY, CDR2 FYNNEI. J was trimmed by 3 bases and V by 5 bases; bases with no gene match: 6. CDR3 size: 15 residues. The CDR3 DNA reads as TGTGCCAGCAGTCAAACCGGGACAGGGGGCTACGAGCAGTACTTC. It encodes CASSQTGTGGYEQYF.